This T cell receptor beta chain was sequenced in a study of vaccination effects on CD4 cells after COVID-19. Background on the study: The vaccine given was either BNT162b2 or mRNA-1273, in two doses.

Here immunoSEQ multiplex PCR was the method, and the copy in TCRdb shows in-frame clones only, minus some. The table records 65,000 or so clones, around 69% of them present only once. For this clone: What it binds is not known.

The study, taken as a whole, reports: Late post-vaccination samples showed marked contraction of infection- and vaccine-induced clones.

After expansion with viral peptide pools in the ViraFEST assay, antigen-specific CD4+ T cells were sequenced. The authors isolated CD4+ T cells after roughly 10 days of culture. According to the study, vaccine recipients showed no prior SARS-CoV-2 infection and negative nucleocapsid antibodies. Culturing of 1.5 million to 2.5 million PBMC per well took place with around 10 IU/ml IL-2 and 9 to 10 ug/ml peptides. Germline values: CDR1 SGHRS, CDR2 YFSETQ. This CDR3 has 14 amino acids. V was pared by 3 bases and J by 1 base, with 9 bases between. The V gene is TRBV5-1, the J gene TRBJ2-3; D unclear. Specimen: CD4+ T cells from PBMCs cultured with HCoV-NL63 spike peptides, collected before COVID-19 vaccination. The receptor was derived from a human donor who received a COVID-19 vaccine. CDR3 sequence: CASSSNSGTDTQYF. CDR3 DNA: TGCGCCAGCAGCTCGAACTCCGGCACAGATACGCAGTATTTT.